The T cell receptor (beta chain) under discussion was sequenced for a study of T cell changes during pregnancy in multiple sclerosis. Repertoires were generated with immunoSEQ multiplex PCR, while TCRdb's copy carries only in-frame clones and drops some. The table lists approximately 40,000 clones, about 91% of them singletons, with around 0.78% in the top ten. The CDR3 totals 14 residues. J lost 3 bases, V lost 6 bases, and 8 bases had no gene match. Germline V gives CDR1 LNHDA, CDR2 SQIVND (reference sequence). The chain employs TRBV19 and TRBJ2-7; 7 nucleotides align to TRBD1. The sequencing here drew on CD4+ T cells from peripheral blood mononuclear cells, taken in the third trimester of pregnancy. The TCR comes from a female donor with multiple sclerosis, enrolled in a pregnancy study. The DNA for the CDR3 is TGTGCCAGTAGCGCACAGGGGTACGACTACGAGCAGTACTTC. It is translated as CASSAQGYDYEQYF.